Listed below are T cell receptor beta chains from one sample, sequenced in a study of blood T cells in healthy people across ages. TCRdb passed the 5' RACE reads through MiXCR, listing each CDR3 protein once. There are hundreds of thousands of distinct CDR3 sequences in the sample; around 49% occur only once, and roughly 34% lies in the top ten. The sample taken for sequencing was blood. The receptors come from a woman aged 55 to 70 in good health. Each CDR3 is given with its conserved first and last residue. The order of the fields is J gene, V gene, D gene, clone size, CDR3 DNA, CDR3 protein. The D gene is left open where the match is weak. Only some rows state a clone size, as once, few, many or a class for expanded clones.

>TRBJ1-2|TRBV7-2|TRBD1|few
TGTGCCAGCAGCTTAAGAGCAAACAGGGGCACTGGCTACACCTTC
CASSLRANRGTGYTF
>TRBJ1-1|TRBV12-3/TRBV12-4|TRBD1|few
TGTGCCAGCAGTCGGACAGGGAGGACTGAAGCTTTCTTT
CASSRTGRTEAFF
>TRBJ2-5|TRBV20-1|TRBD2|NA
TGCAGTGCTCCCTCGGGACTAGCGTCGGAGACCCAGTACTTC
CSAPSGLASETQYF
>TRBJ1-4|TRBV12-3/TRBV12-4|NA|few
TGTGCCAGCAATCTGGGCCTCGGTGAAAAACTGTTTTTT
CASNLGLGEKLFF
>TRBJ2-7|TRBV12-3/TRBV12-4|TRBD2|many
TGTGCCAGCAGTTTTAGCGGGAGTTGGACCTACGAGCAGTACTTC
CASSFSGSWTYEQYF
>TRBJ2-7|TRBV25-1|TRBD2|NA
TGTGCCAGCAGTGAATTGGGACTAGCGGGCGAGAGCTCCTACGAGCAGTACTTC
CASSELGLAGESSYEQYF
>TRBJ2-7|TRBV7-2|TRBD2|NA
TGTGCCAGCAGCTATGCAGCGGGAGGGTCCTACGAGCAGTACTTC
CASSYAAGGSYEQYF
>TRBJ2-1|TRBV6-6|NA|NA
TGTGCCAGCCAATCTCGCAGGGCCTTTACCGGCAATGAGCAGTTCTTC
CASQSRRAFTGNEQFF
>TRBJ2-7|TRBV3-1|NA|NA
TGTGCCAGCAGCCAAGATCCCAGCTCGTTGAGTGAGCAGTACTTC
CASSQDPSSLSEQYF
>TRBJ2-1|TRBV5-1|TRBD2|NA
TGCGCCAGCAGCTTGGGATTCTCTAGCGGATACAATGAGCAGTTCTTC
CASSLGFSSGYNEQFF
>TRBJ2-1|TRBV24-1|NA|NA
TGTGCCACCAGTGATCCCCGGTCGGCTACGAATGAGCAGTTCTTC
CATSDPRSATNEQFF
>TRBJ2-1|TRBV20-1|TRBD2|NA
TGCAGTGCTAGAGTTCTTAAGAGCGGGGACTACAATGAGCAGTTCTTC
CSARVLKSGDYNEQFF
>TRBJ1-5|TRBV12-3/TRBV12-4|NA|NA
TGTGCCAGCAGTCCGTCCGGGCAGCAGCCCCAGCATTTT
CASSPSGQQPQHF
>TRBJ1-2|TRBV20-1|TRBD1|NA
TGCAGTGCTAGACCCACGGACAGGGGAAGGTTTCTCTATGGCTACACCTTC
CSARPTDRGRFLYGYTF
>TRBJ2-3|TRBV25-1|TRBD1|NA
TGTGCCAGCAGTAGGACAGGGGACACAGATACGCAGTATTTT
CASSRTGDTDTQYF
>TRBJ2-7|TRBV6-1|NA|many
TGTGCCAGCTGCCGGGGCCATTCCTACGAGCAGTACTTC
CASCRGHSYEQYF